The clone carrying this T cell receptor beta chain was observed many times. Individuals selected for sequencing had exhibited CD8+CD57+ cell expansion on flow cytometry. Prior therapy had not been administered to any patient at the time of blood sampling. This CDR3 is 12 amino acids long. The germline V and J ends were trimmed by 6 bases and 3 bases, with 9 bases remaining between them. Per germline, CDR1 LGHNT and CDR2 FRNRAP. Researchers used genomic DNA as the template to profile TCR beta VDJ and CDR3. TCRdb fed the reads into MiXCR, producing one record per CDR3 protein. The sample lists about 180,000 distinct CDR3 sequences, 48% occurring once. This entry is derived from a study of CD8+CD57+ T cells in acquired aplastic anemia.

Source material: sorted CD4+, CD8+, or CD8+CD57+ T cells (not recorded which) from PBMCs. This TCR was sampled from a human donor with aplastic anemia. The chain recombines TRBV12-5 with TRBJ2-7, with D hard to call. This CDR3 reads CASGARNYEQYF. The CDR3 nucleotides read TGTGCTAGTGGGGCCAGGAACTACGAGCAGTACTTC. Full variable domain (remainder filled in from reference TRBV12-5 and TRBJ2-7): DARVTQTPRHKVTEMGQEVTMRCQPILGHNTVFWYRQTMMQGLELLAYFRNRAPLDDSGMPKDRFSAEMPDATLATLKIQPSEPRDSAVYFCASGARNYEQYFGPGTRLTVT.